The clone carrying this T cell receptor (beta chain) was seen a single time. This sample is drawn from a study of OX40 agonist ivuxolimab in advanced cancers. Study context: Ivuxolimab, an antibody that agonizes OX40 (CD134), was administered to the patients.

Clones were sequenced by immunoSEQ multiplex PCR, and TCRdb holds only the in-frame ones, with some missing. The table lists some 70,000 clones, about 89% of them singletons. Germline loops: CDR1 LNHDA, CDR2 SQIVND (reference sequence). The CDR3 consists of 15 residues. V lost 5 bases to trimming and J lost 6 bases, with 17 bases between them. This chain connects TRBV19 to TRBJ1-5, with a possible D match to TRBD1 (6 bases). Specimen: CD4+ or CD8+ T cells sorted from blood, collected in a trial of the OX40 agonist ivuxolimab. This clonotype was sampled from an adult with an advanced solid tumor such as melanoma, head and neck, liver or kidney cancer. The CDR3 sequence: CASSPGQLLGQPQHF. CDR3 bases: TGTGCCAGTAGTCCGGGACAACTTCTTGGTCAGCCCCAGCATTTT.